This T cell receptor beta chain stems from a study of cytomegalovirus exposure and HLA in healthy donors. Trimming removed 0 bases from V and 4 bases from J, with 12 bases in between. The CDR3 has 16 amino acids. CDR1 is SGHDN, CDR2 FVKESK, per germline. PCR amplification relied on 60 Vbeta primers (plus 13 Jbeta primers). Generated by immunoSEQ multiplex PCR, the TCRdb table keeps only in-frame clones and is missing some. The sample lists approximately 110,000 clones; approximately 71% were seen once. The TCR sequence derives from a woman in her 70s in good health and CMV-seropositive. Sample: PBMCs. The chain uses TRBV14 and TRBJ1-4; a weak D match, TRBD1 (6 bases). This CDR3 is CASSQDSGASNEKLFF. CDR3 DNA sequence: TGTGCCAGCAGCCAAGATTCAGGGGCGAGTAATGAAAAACTGTTTTTT.